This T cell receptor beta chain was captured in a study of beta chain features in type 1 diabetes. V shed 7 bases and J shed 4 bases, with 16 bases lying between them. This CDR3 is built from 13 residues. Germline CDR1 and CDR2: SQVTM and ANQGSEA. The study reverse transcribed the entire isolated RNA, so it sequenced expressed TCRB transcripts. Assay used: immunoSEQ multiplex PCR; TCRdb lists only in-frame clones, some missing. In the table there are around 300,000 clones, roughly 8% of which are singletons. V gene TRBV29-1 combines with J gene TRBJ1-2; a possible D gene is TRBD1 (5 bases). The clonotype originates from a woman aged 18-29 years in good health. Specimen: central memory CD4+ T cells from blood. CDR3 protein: CSAKLGGSYGYTF. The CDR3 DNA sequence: TGCAGCGCAAAACTCGGGGGGTCCTATGGCTACACCTTC.